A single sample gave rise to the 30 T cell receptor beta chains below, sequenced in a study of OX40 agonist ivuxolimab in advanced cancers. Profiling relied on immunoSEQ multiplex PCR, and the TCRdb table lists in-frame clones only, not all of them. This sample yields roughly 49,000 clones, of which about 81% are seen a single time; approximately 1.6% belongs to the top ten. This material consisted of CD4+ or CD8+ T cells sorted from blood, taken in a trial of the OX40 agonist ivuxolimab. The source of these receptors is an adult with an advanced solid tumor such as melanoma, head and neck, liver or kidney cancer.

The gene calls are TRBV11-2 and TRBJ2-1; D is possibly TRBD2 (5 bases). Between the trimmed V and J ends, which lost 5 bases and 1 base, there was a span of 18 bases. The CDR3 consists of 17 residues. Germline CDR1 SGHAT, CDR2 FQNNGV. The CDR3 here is CASSAQVLAFSYNEQFF. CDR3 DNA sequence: TGTGCCAGCAGCGCCCAGGTATTAGCGTTTTCCTACAATGAGCAGTTCTTC.

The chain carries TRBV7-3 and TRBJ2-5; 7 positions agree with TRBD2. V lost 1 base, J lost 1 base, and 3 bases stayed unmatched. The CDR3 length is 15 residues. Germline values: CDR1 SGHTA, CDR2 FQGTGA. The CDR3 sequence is CASSLKGGSQETQYF. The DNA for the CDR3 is TGTGCCAGCAGCTTAAAGGGCGGGAGCCAAGAGACCCAGTACTTC.

CDR3 sequence reads: CASSLVESYNEQFF. The CDR3, as DNA: TGTGCCAGCAGCTTAGTGGAATCCTACAATGAGCAGTTCTTC. The genes are TRBV11-2 and TRBJ2-1; unclear D gene. V lost 1 base to trimming and J lost 1 base, with 5 bases between them. Germline V lookup: CDR1 SGHAT, CDR2 FQNNGV. The CDR3 sequence is 14 residues long.

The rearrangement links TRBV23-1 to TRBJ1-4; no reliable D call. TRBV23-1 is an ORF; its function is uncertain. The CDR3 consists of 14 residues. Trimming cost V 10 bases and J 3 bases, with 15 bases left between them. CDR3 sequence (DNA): TGCGCCATGACTAGGGAGTGGGCTAATGAAAAACTGTTTTTT. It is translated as CAMTREWANEKLFF.

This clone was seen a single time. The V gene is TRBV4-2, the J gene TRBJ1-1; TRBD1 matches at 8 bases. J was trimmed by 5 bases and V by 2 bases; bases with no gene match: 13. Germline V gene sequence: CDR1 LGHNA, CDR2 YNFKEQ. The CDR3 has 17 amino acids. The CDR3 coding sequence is TGTGCCAGCAGCCAACCCCGGGACAGGCCGACAGAGACTGAAGCTTTCTTT. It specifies CASSQPRDRPTETEAFF.

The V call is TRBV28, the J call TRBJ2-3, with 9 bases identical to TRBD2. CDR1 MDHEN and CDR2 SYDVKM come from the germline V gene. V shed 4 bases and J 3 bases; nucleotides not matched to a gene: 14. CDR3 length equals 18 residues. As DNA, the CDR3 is TGTGCCAGCAGTTCCCTCCTTCGAGCGGGAGGTGCGACAGATACGCAGTATTTT. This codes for CASSSLLRAGGATDTQYF.

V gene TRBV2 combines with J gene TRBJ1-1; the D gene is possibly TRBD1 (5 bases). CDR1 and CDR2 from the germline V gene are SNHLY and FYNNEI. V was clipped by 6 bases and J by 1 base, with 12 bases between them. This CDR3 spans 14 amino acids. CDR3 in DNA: TGTGCCAGCAGCATAGACGGGGGGAACACTGAAGCTTTCTTT. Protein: CASSIDGGNTEAFF.

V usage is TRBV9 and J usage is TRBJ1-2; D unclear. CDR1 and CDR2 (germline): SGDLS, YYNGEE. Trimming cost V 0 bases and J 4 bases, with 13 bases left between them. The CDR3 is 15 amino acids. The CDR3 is CASSVDPTPAYGYTF. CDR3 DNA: TGTGCCAGCAGCGTAGACCCTACACCAGCCTATGGCTACACCTTC. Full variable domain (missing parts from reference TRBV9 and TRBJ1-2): DSGVTQTPKHLITATGQRVTLRCSPRSGDLSVYWYQQSLDQGLQFLIQYYNGEERAKGNILERFSAQQFPDLHSELNLSSLELGDSALYFCASSVDPTPAYGYTFGSGTRLTVV.

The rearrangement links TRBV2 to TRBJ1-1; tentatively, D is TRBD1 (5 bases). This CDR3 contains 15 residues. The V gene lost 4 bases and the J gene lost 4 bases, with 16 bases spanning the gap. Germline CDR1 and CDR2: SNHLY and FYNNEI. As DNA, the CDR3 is TGTGCCAGCAGTGCCAGTTTACAGGACGGCACTGAAGCTTTCTTT. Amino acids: CASSASLQDGTEAFF.

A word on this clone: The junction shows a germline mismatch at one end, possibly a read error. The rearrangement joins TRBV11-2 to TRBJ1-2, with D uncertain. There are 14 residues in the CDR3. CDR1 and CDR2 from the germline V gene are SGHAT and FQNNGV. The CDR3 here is CASSSLRHPAQKFF. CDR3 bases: TGTGCCAGCAGCTCGCTCAGGCATCCAGCCCAAAAATTCTTC. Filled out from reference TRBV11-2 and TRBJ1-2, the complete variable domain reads EAGVAQSPRYKIIEKRQSVAFWCNPISGHATLYWYQQILGQGPKLLIQFQNNGVVDDSQLPKDRFSAERLKGVDSTLKIQPAKLEDSAVYLCASSSLRHPAQKFFGSGTRLTVV.

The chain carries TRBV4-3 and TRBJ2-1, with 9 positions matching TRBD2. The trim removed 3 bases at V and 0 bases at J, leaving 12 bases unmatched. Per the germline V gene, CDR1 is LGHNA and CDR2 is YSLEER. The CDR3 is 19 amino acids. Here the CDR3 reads CASSHFWHSGGLSYNEQFF. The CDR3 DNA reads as TGCGCCAGCAGCCATTTCTGGCATAGCGGGGGCCTCTCCTACAATGAGCAGTTCTTC.

The CDR3 DNA sequence: TGCGCCAGCAGCCACTTCTTGGACGGATCGAACACTGAAGCTTTCTTT. Its protein is CASSHFLDGSNTEAFF. The chain couples TRBV4-3 to TRBJ1-1; D is unresolved. The CDR3 is 16 amino acids. CDR1 and CDR2 from the germline V gene are LGHNA and YSLEER. Between the trimmed V and J ends, which lost 3 bases and 1 base, there was a span of 15 bases.

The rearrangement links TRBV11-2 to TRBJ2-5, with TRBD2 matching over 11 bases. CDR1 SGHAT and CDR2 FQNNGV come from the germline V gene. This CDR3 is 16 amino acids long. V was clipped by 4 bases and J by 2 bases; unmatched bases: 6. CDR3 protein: CASSSPGTSGQETQYF. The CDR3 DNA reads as TGTGCCAGCAGCTCCCCAGGGACTAGCGGTCAAGAGACCCAGTACTTC.

The CDR3 DNA reads TGCGCCAGCAGCTTGATACAGGTGGGCGATGAGCAGTTCTTC. Translated, it gives CASSLIQVGDEQFF. The rearrangement uses TRBV5-1 and TRBJ2-1; possibly TRBD1 for D (5 bases). V gave up 1 base and J gave up 8 bases, with 13 bases separating them. Germline CDR1 and CDR2: SGHRS and YFSETQ. This CDR3 is built from 14 residues.

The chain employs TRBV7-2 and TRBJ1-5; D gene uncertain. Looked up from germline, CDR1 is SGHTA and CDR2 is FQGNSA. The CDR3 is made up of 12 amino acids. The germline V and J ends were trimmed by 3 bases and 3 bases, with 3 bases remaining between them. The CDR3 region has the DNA TGTGCCAGCAGCTTTTACAATCAGCCCCAGCATTTT. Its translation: CASSFYNQPQHF.

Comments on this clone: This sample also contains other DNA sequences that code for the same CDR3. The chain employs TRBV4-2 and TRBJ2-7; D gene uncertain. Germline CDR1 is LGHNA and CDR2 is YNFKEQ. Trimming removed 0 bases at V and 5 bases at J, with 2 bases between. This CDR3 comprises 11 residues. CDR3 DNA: TGTGCCAGCAGCCAAGAAGACGAGCAGTACTTC. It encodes CASSQEDEQYF.

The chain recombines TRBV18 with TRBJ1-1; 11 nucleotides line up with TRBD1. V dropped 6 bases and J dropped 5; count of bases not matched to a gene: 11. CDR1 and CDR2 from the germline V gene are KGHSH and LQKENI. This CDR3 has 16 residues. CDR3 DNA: TGTGCCAGCTCCCCCGGGACAGGGGGGCGAAGGACTGAAGCTTTCTTT. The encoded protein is CASSPGTGGRRTEAFF. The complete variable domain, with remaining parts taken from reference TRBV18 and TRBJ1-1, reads NAGVMQNPRHLVRRRGQEARLRCSPMKGHSHVYWYRQLPEEGLKFMVYLQKENIIDESGMPKERFSAEFPKEGPSILRIQQVVRGDSAAYFCASSPGTGGRRTEAFFGQGTRLTVV.

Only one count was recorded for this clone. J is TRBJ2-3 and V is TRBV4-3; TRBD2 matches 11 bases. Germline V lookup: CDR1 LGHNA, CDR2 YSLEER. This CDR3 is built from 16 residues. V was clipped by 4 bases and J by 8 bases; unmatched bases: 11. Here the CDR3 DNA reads TGCGCCAGCAGCCGTAAGGGCGTAGCGGGAGGGGGTACGCAGTATTTT. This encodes CASSRKGVAGGGTQYF.

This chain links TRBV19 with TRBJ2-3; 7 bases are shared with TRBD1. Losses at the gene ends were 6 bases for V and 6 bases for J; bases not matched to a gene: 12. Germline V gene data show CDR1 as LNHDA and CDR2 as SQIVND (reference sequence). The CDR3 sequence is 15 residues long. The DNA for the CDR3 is TGTGCCAGTAGGAAATACCGGGACAGCCCGGATACGCAGTATTTT. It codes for CASRKYRDSPDTQYF.

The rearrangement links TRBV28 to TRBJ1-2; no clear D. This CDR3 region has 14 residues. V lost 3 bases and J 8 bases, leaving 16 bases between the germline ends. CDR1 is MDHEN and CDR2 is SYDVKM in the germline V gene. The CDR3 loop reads CASSLSQALEGYTF. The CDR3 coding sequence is TGTGCCAGCAGTTTGAGCCAGGCGTTGGAAGGCTACACCTTC.

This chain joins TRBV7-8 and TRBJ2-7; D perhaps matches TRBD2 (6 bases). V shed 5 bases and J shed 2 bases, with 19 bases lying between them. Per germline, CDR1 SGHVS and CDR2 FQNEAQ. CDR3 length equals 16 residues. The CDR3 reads CASSERLGRGTYEQYF. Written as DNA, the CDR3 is TGTGCCAGCAGCGAGCGGTTAGGGCGGGGAACCTACGAGCAGTACTTC.

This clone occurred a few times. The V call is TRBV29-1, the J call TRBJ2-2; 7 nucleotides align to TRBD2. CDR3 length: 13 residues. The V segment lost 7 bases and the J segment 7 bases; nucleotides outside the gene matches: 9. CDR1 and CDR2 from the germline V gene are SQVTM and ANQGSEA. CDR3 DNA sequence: TGCAGCGCGTCGGGGGGTCAGGGCGGGGAGCTGTTTTTT. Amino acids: CSASGGQGGELFF.

CDR3 sequence (DNA): TGTGCCAGCAGCTTTCGGGACAGCTATGGCTACACCTTC. It codes for CASSFRDSYGYTF. The chain carries TRBV7-2 and TRBJ1-2; TRBD1 agrees at 7 bases. This CDR3 spans 13 amino acids. CDR1 SGHTA and CDR2 FQGNSA come from the germline V gene. The J segment lost 4 bases and the V segment lost 3 bases, leaving 2 bases of the junction unmatched.

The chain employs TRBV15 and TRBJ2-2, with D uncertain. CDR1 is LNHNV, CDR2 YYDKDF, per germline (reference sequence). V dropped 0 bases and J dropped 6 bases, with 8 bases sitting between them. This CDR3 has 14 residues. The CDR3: CATSRDRDSGELFF. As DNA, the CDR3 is TGTGCCACCAGCAGAGATCGCGACTCCGGGGAGCTGTTTTTT.

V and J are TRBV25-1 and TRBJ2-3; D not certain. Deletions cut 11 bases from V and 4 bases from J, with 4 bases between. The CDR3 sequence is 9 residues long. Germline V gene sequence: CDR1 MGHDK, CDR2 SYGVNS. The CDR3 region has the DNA TGTGCCCACCCAGATACGCAGTATTTT. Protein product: CAHPDTQYF.

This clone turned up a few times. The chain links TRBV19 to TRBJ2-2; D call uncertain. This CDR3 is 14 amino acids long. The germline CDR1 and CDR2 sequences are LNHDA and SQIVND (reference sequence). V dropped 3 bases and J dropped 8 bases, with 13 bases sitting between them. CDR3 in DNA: TGTGCCAGTAGTATTTCGGTGAGCTCGGGGGAGCTGTTTTTT. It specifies CASSISVSSGELFF.

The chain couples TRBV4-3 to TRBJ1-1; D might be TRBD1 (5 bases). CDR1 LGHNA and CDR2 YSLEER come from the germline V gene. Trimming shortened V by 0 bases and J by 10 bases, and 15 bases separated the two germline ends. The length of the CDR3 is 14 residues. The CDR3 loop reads CASSQDLWGGGAFF. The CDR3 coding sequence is TGCGCCAGCAGCCAAGATCTCTGGGGCGGGGGAGCTTTCTTT.

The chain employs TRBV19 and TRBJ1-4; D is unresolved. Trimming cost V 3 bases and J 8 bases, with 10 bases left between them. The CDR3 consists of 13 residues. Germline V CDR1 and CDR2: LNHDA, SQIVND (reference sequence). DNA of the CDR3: TGTGCCAGTAGTATGGAGTATTGGGAAAAACTGTTTTTT. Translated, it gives CASSMEYWEKLFF.

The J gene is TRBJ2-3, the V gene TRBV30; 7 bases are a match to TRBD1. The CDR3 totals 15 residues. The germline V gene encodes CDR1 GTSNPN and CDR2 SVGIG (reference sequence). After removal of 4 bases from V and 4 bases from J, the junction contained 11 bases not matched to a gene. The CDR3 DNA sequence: TGTGCCTGGACCCTACAGGGGCTAGGGGCAGATACGCAGTATTTT. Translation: CAWTLQGLGADTQYF.

The CDR3 nucleotides are TGCAGCGTTGAAAGCGGGAGTTCCTTTTATGAGCAGTTCTTC. Residues: CSVESGSSFYEQFF. This rearrangement joins TRBV29-1 to TRBJ2-1; 8 nucleotides line up with TRBD2. CDR3 length: 14 amino acids. V gave up 2 bases and J gave up 8 bases; unmatched junction bases: 8. Germline CDR1 reads SQVTM; CDR2 reads ANQGSEA.